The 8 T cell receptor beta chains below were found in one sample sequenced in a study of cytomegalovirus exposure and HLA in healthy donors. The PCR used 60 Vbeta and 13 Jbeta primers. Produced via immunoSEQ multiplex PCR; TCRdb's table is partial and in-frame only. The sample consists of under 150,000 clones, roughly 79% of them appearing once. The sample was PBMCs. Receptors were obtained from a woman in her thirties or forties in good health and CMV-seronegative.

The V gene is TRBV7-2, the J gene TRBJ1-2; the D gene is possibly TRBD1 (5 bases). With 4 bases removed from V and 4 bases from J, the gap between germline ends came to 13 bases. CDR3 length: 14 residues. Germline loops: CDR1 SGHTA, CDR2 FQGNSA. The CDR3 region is CASSWGTLSYGYTF. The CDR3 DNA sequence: TGTGCCAGCAGCTGGGGGACTCTAAGCTATGGCTACACCTTC.

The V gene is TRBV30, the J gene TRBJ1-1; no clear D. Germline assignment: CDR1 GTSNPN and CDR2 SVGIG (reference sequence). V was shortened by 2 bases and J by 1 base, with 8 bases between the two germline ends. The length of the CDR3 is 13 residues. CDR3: CAWSIRGNTEAFF. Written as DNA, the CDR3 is TGTGCCTGGAGTATTCGAGGGAACACTGAAGCTTTCTTT.

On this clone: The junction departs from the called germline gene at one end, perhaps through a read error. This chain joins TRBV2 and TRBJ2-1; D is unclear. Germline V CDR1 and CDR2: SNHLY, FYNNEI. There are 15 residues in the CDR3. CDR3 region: CASREGSYYYNEQFF. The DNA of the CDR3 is TGTGCCAGCAGGGAAGGCTCTTACTACTACAATGAGCAGTTCTTC.

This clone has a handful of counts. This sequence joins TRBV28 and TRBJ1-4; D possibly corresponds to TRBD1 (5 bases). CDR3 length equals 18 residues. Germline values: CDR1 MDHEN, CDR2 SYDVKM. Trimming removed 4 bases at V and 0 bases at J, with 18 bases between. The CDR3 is CASSYVIGGRATNEKLFF. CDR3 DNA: TGTGCCAGCAGTTACGTTATCGGGGGAAGGGCAACTAATGAAAAACTGTTTTTT.

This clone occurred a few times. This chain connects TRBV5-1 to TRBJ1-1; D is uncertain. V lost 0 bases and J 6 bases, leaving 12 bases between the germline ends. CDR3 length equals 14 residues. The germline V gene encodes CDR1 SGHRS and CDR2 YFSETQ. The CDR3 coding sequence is TGCGCCAGCAGCTTGGGGCAGCAGGTCGCTGAAGCTTTCTTT. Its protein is CASSLGQQVAEAFF.

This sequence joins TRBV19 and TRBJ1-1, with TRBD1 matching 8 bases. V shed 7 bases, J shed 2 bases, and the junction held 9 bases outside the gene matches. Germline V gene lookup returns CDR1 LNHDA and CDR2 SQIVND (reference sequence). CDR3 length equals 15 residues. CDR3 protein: CASKVGTGPNTEAFF. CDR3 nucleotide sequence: TGTGCCAGTAAAGTAGGGACAGGTCCTAACACTGAAGCTTTCTTT.

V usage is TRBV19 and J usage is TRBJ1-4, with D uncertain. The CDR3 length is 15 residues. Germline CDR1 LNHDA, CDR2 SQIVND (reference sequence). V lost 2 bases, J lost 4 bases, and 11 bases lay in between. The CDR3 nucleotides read TGTGCCAGTAGTATAACCCTCGTCAGTAATGAAAAACTGTTTTTT. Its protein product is CASSITLVSNEKLFF.

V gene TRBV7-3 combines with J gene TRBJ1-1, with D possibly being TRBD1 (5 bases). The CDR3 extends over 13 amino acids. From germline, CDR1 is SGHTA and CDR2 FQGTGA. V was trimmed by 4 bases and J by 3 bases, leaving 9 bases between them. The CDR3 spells CASSSQGDTEAFF. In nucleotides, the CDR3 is TGTGCCAGCAGCTCGCAGGGTGACACTGAAGCTTTCTTT.